The 19 T cell receptor beta chains below were found in one sample sequenced in a study of patients and donors after allogeneic stem cell transplantation. One entry per CDR3 protein, called by TCRdb with MiXCR from the RT-PCR reads. The data show 400,000 to 450,000 distinct CDR3 sequences, 16% seen once. Input material: blood, either unsorted or a sorted T cell fraction (not recorded which). The source is a human donor who was either an allogeneic HSCT recipient or a stem cell or donor lymphocyte infusion donor (not recorded which). It is not recorded whose cells these are; they may come from a transplant donor.

The J gene is TRBJ2-1, the V gene TRBV28; D might be TRBD2 (5 bases). V was cut by 5 bases and J by 3 bases, with 14 bases left in between. In germline, CDR1 is MDHEN, CDR2 SYDVKM. This CDR3 region has 15 residues. This chain's CDR3 is CASSVASIFYNEQFF. Here the CDR3 DNA reads TGTGCCAGCAGTGTCGCTAGCATATTCTACAATGAGCAGTTCTTC.

This clonotype was picked up a small number of times. CDR3 nucleotide sequence: TGTGCCAGCAGCAGCGGGGTCTCCTACGAGCAGTACTTC. Translating gives CASSSGVSYEQYF. This chain links TRBV27 with TRBJ2-7; TRBD2 matches 7 bases. CDR1 is MNHEY and CDR2 is SMNVEV in the germline V gene (reference sequence). The CDR3 length is 13 residues. V lost 6 bases, J lost 0 bases, and 2 bases stayed unmatched.

This clonotype was counted a few times. V usage is TRBV15 and J usage is TRBJ2-2; D remains ambiguous. The germline V gene encodes CDR1 LNHNV and CDR2 YYDKDF (reference sequence). Trimming removed 0 bases from V and 6 bases from J, with 8 bases in between. The CDR3 runs 14 residues. The CDR3 protein is CATSRDLGSGELFF. CDR3 DNA: TGTGCCACCAGCAGAGATTTGGGGTCCGGGGAGCTGTTTTTT. The full variable domain, with the rest looked up from reference TRBV15 and TRBJ2-2, is DAMVIQNPRYQVTQFGKPVTLSCSQTLNHNVMYWYQQKSSQAPKLLFHYYDKDFNNEADTPDNFQSRRPNTSFCFLDIRSPGLGDTAMYLCATSRDLGSGELFFGEGSRLTVL.

This clonotype has a handful of counts. The CDR3 here is CASWEQGRTDTQYF. CDR3 sequence (DNA): TGTGCCAGCTGGGAGCAGGGGAGGACAGATACGCAGTATTTT. The chain employs TRBV5-4 and TRBJ2-3; tentatively, D is TRBD1 or TRBD2 (6 bases each). Per germline, CDR1 SGHNT and CDR2 YYREEE (reference sequence). CDR3 size: 14 residues. V was cut by 7 bases and J by 3 bases, with 15 bases left in between.

The table lists this clonotype with many counts. The chain employs TRBV4-1 and TRBJ2-7; D gene uncertain. This CDR3 comprises 13 residues. Trimming took 0 bases from V and 6 from J, leaving 9 bases between them. CDR1 and CDR2 (germline): MGHRA, YSYEKL. CDR3 in amino acids: CASSQDEGFEQYF. In DNA form, the CDR3 reads TGCGCCAGCAGCCAAGACGAAGGTTTCGAGCAGTACTTC.

The table lists this clonotype with a few counts. The chain carries TRBV25-1 and TRBJ1-4, with D hard to call. In germline, CDR1 is MGHDK, CDR2 SYGVNS. V was cut by 2 bases and J by 0 bases, with 13 bases left in between. The CDR3 consists of 17 residues. The CDR3 region has the DNA TGTGCCAGCAGTGAAGAATCGGCAGTTGCAACTAATGAAAAACTGTTTTTT. As protein: CASSEESAVATNEKLFF.

This clonotype was observed a handful of times. This chain uses TRBV6-5 with TRBJ1-3; the D gene is possibly TRBD1 (6 bases). The CDR3 loop spans 14 amino acids. The germline CDR1 and CDR2 sequences are MNHEY and SVGAGI. V was cut by 0 bases and J by 3 bases, with 6 bases left in between. In DNA, the CDR3 is TGTGCCAGCAGTTACTCACAGGGTGGAAACACCATATATTTT. Translation gives CASSYSQGGNTIYF.

This clonotype was observed many times. The rearrangement links TRBV4-1 to TRBJ2-7, with D unclear. Trimming removed 3 bases from V and 7 bases from J, with 10 bases in between. The CDR3 consists of 12 residues. CDR1 is MGHRA, CDR2 YSYEKL, per germline. The CDR3 nucleotides are TGCGCCAGCAGCCATGCATTTGGGGAGCAGTACTTC. Translated: CASSHAFGEQYF.

This rearrangement joins TRBV7-9 to TRBJ1-3; D is undetermined. V dropped 2 bases and J dropped 0 bases, with 5 bases sitting between them. CDR1 is SEHNR, CDR2 FQNEAQ, per germline (reference sequence). This CDR3 spans 14 amino acids. In nucleotides, the CDR3 is TGTGCCAGCAGCTTATCCCTCTCTGGAAACACCATATATTTT. This translates into CASSLSLSGNTIYF.

The table lists this clonotype with many counts. V and J are TRBV7-2 and TRBJ2-5; tentative D call: TRBD1 (6 bases). This CDR3 comprises 14 residues. The germline V gene encodes CDR1 SGHTA and CDR2 FQGNSA. V lost 5 bases and J 3 bases, leaving 13 bases between the germline ends. The CDR3 protein is CASSPQGLEETQYF. For the CDR3, the DNA is TGTGCCAGCAGCCCACAGGGATTGGAAGAGACCCAGTACTTC.

This clonotype was counted a few times. The genes are TRBV29-1 and TRBJ1-2; TRBD1 matches 7 bases. V shed 6 bases and J 10 bases; nucleotides not matched to a gene: 5. This CDR3 contains 10 residues. Germline-derived CDR1 and CDR2 are SQVTM and ANQGSEA. This chain's CDR3 is CSVAGGPYTF. The CDR3 nucleotides are TGCAGCGTCGCAGGGGGGCCCTACACCTTC.

This clonotype has just a few counts. This rearrangement joins TRBV7-8 to TRBJ2-5, with 14 bases that match TRBD2. Losses at the gene ends were 4 bases for V and 2 bases for J; bases not matched to a gene: 3. This CDR3 region has 16 residues. Germline loops: CDR1 SGHVS, CDR2 FQNEAQ. This CDR3 is CASSSRLAGGQETQYF. The CDR3 nucleotides are TGTGCCAGCAGCTCCCGACTAGCGGGGGGGCAAGAGACCCAGTACTTC.

In its sample, this clonotype was seen a few times. This CDR3 reads CASSLTGDTYNEQFF. Here the CDR3 DNA reads TGTGCCAGCAGCTTAACTGGGGATACCTACAATGAGCAGTTCTTC. The V call is TRBV7-3, the J call TRBJ2-1; no clear D. The length of the CDR3 is 15 residues. CDR1 is SGHTA and CDR2 is FQGTGA in the germline V gene. Trimming cost V 0 bases and J 2 bases, with 8 bases left between them.

This clonotype has more than one count but fewer than ten. V gene TRBV12-3 or TRBV12-4 combines with J gene TRBJ2-3, with D possibly matching TRBD2 (6 bases). With 5 bases removed from V and 2 bases from J, the gap between germline ends came to 17 bases. The CDR3 contains 16 residues. CDR3 in amino acids: CASSPLARSYTDTQYF. The CDR3, as DNA: TGTGCCAGCAGTCCGCTAGCGAGGAGCTACACAGATACGCAGTATTTT.

The chain combines TRBV7-6 with TRBJ2-7, with 10 bases identical to TRBD1. The V gene end was trimmed by 4 bases and the J gene end by 3 bases; junction bases not matched to a gene: 9. CDR1 is SGHVS and CDR2 is FNYEAQ in the germline V gene. CDR3 length equals 16 residues. CDR3 coding DNA: TGTGCCAGCAGCTCCTTGCCGGGACAGGGGTTCTACGAGCAGTACTTC. Protein product: CASSSLPGQGFYEQYF.

The rearrangement uses TRBV7-9 and TRBJ2-5; maybe TRBD2 (5 bases). CDR1 SEHNR and CDR2 FQNEAQ come from the germline V gene (reference sequence). Trimming cost V 3 bases and J 12 bases, with 14 bases left between them. The CDR3 extends over 12 amino acids. CDR3 bases: TGTGCCAGCAGCTTGGACTGGGCCAATAAGTACTTC. Protein: CASSLDWANKYF.

This rearrangement joins TRBV12-3 or TRBV12-4 to TRBJ2-2; D is ambiguous. The CDR3 is made up of 14 amino acids. V lost 3 bases and J 1 base, leaving 6 bases between the germline ends. For the CDR3, the DNA is TGTGCCAGCAGTTTCACAGAGAACACCGGGGAGCTGTTTTTT. Its protein is CASSFTENTGELFF.

V gene TRBV5-8 combines with J gene TRBJ2-3; a possible D gene is TRBD1 (5 bases). The CDR3 is 15 residues long. Germline V gene lookup returns CDR1 SGHTS and CDR2 YDEGEE. V was cut by 0 bases and J by 2 bases, with 10 bases left in between. In nucleotides, the CDR3 is TGTGCCAGCAGCTTGGGTACAGGTATCACAGATACGCAGTATTTT. Translating gives CASSLGTGITDTQYF. The variable domain in full, completed from reference TRBV5-8 and TRBJ2-3, reads EAGVTQSPTHLIKTRGQQATLRCSPISGHTSVYWYQQALGLGLQFLLWYDEGEERNRGNFPPRFSGRQFPNYSSELNVNALELEDSALYLCASSLGTGITDTQYFGPGTRLTVL.

This clonotype occurred a few times. The chain carries TRBV29-1 and TRBJ2-7, with D uncertain. This CDR3 region has 14 residues. The V and J ends lost 5 bases and 3 bases respectively, with 17 bases between them. CDR1 and CDR2 (germline): SQVTM, ANQGSEA. The CDR3 DNA is TGCAGCGTTACCCTTGATAAGATCCGCTACGAGCAGTACTTC. This translates into CSVTLDKIRYEQYF.